This is a list of T cell receptor beta chains from one sample in a study of human T cells and chemical hapten exposure. TCRdb recomputed calls from the RACE reads with MiXCR, one row per CDR3 protein. The repertoire holds roughly 45,000 distinct CDR3 sequences, with approximately 9.1% as singletons. The material sequenced was whole blood, taken in connection with sensitization to the hapten diphenylcyclopropenone (DPC). The receptors derive from a woman between 45 and 65 years old with alopecia areata. Some clones in this sample may be carry-over from other donors' samples. CDR3s include the opening cysteine and the closing phenylalanine or tryptophan. D genes are given only for firm matches. Some rows have no size entry. The others give once, few or many, or a class for an expanded clone.

TRBV6-1,many,NA,TRBJ1-2,CASIDPGRTLYGYTF,TGTGCCAGCATCGATCCAGGCAGAACCTTGTATGGCTACACCTTC
TRBV6-6,many,NA,TRBJ2-6,CASSYSTGANVLTF,TGTGCCAGCAGTTACTCCACGGGGGCCAACGTCCTGACTTTC
TRBV7-9,many,TRBD2,TRBJ2-7,CASSFTLLAGVDEQYF,TGTGCCAGCAGCTTCACCCTTCTAGCGGGAGTCGACGAGCAGTACTTC
TRBV11-3,many,TRBD2,TRBJ2-3,CASSLRTSGRANTDTQYF,TGTGCCAGCAGCTTGCGGACTAGCGGGAGGGCCAACACAGATACGCAGTATTTT
TRBV28,many,TRBD1,TRBJ2-1,CASSSGTGSYNEQFF,TGTGCCAGCAGTTCCGGGACAGGGTCATACAATGAGCAGTTCTTC
TRBV27,few,NA,TRBJ2-1,CASSWEPSLYNEQFF,TGTGCCAGCAGTTGGGAACCGAGCCTTTACAATGAGCAGTTCTTC
TRBV11-2,many,NA,TRBJ2-1,CASSFHNEQFF,TGTGCCAGCAGCTTTCATAATGAGCAGTTCTTC
TRBV7-7,many,NA,TRBJ2-2,CASSGLRNTGELFF,TGTGCCAGCAGCGGACTCCGGAACACCGGGGAGCTGTTTTTT
TRBV20-1,many,TRBD2,TRBJ2-5,CSAAVVGGSWKTQYF,TGCAGTGCGGCTGTTGTCGGCGGGAGTTGGAAGACCCAGTACTTC
TRBV27,once,NA,TRBJ2-1,CASSLDREVYNEQFF,TGTGCCAGCAGTCTAGACAGGGAGGTTTACAATGAGCAGTTCTTC
TRBV28,many,NA,TRBJ1-6,CASKSQAPLHF,TGTGCCAGCAAGTCCCAGGCACCCCTCCACTTT
TRBV28,NA,TRBD1,TRBJ1-6,CASTPTRGRNSPLHF,TGTGCCAGTACGCCGACCAGGGGGCGCAATTCACCCCTCCACTTT
TRBV12-3/TRBV12-4,many,TRBD1,TRBJ1-5,CASRMGQNSNQPQHF,TGTGCCAGCAGGATGGGACAGAATAGCAATCAGCCCCAGCATTTT
TRBV18,many,NA,TRBJ2-5,CASSPGETQYF,TGTGCCAGCTCACCAGGAGAGACCCAGTACTTC
TRBV5-4,many,TRBD1,TRBJ2-5,CASSLRDRETQYF,TGTGCCAGCAGCTTGCGGGACAGAGAGACCCAGTACTTC
TRBV29-1,many,NA,TRBJ1-2,CSVEQGASDGYTF,TGCAGCGTTGAACAGGGAGCGAGTGATGGCTACACCTTC
TRBV4-3,few,NA,TRBJ2-2,CASSLRVTGELFF,TGCGCCAGCAGCCTAAGGGTAACCGGGGAGCTGTTTTTT
TRBV4-3,many,NA,TRBJ1-5,CASSQDPGAVQPQHF,TGCGCCAGCAGCCAAGATCCGGGGGCAGTTCAGCCCCAGCATTTT
TRBV6-2/TRBV6-3,many,NA,TRBJ2-3,CAIGLGRPDTQYF,TGTGCCATTGGCCTGGGAAGGCCAGATACGCAGTATTTT
TRBV29-1,many,NA,TRBJ2-5,CSVLDSGTLGETQYF,TGCAGCGTGTTGGATAGCGGTACCCTCGGAGAGACCCAGTACTTC
TRBV9,few,NA,TRBJ2-1,CASSVVGARAYNEQFF,TGTGCCAGCAGCGTAGTCGGGGCCCGCGCCTACAATGAGCAGTTCTTC
TRBV21-1,many,NA,TRBJ1-6,CASSNLAGQGGLVGNSPLHF,TGTGCCAGCAGTAACCTCGCGGGACAGGGTGGATTAGTTGGTAATTCACCCCTCCACTTT
TRBV11-2,many,TRBD2,TRBJ2-1,CASSPLPGLVGNNEQFF,TGTGCCAGCAGCCCCCTCCCCGGACTAGTCGGGAACAATGAGCAGTTCTTC
TRBV11-2,few,NA,TRBJ1-3,CASSLEGHTIYF,TGTGCCAGCAGCTTAGAGGGACACACCATATATTTT
TRBV7-9,many,TRBD2,TRBJ2-1,CASSPWASGSFHEQFF,TGTGCCAGCAGCCCCTGGGCTAGCGGGAGTTTCCATGAGCAGTTCTTC
TRBV9,many,NA,TRBJ2-7,CASSVDESGRAYEQYF,TGTGCCAGCAGCGTAGATGAGTCAGGGCGTGCCTACGAGCAGTACTTC
TRBV7-2,NA,TRBD2,TRBJ2-4,CASSLEAGGSAKNIQYF,TGTGCCAGCAGCTTAGAGGCGGGGGGCTCGGCCAAAAACATTCAGTACTTC
TRBV20-1,many,NA,TRBJ2-1,CSARVSRGRSNDEQFF,TGCAGTGCTAGAGTGTCTAGGGGACGTTCAAACGATGAGCAGTTCTTC
TRBV5-1,many,TRBD1,TRBJ1-4,CASSSTGNNEKLFF,TGCGCCAGCAGCTCGACAGGGAATAATGAAAAACTGTTTTTT
TRBV9,few,NA,TRBJ2-1,CASSASWGLRENEQFF,TGTGCCAGCAGCGCTTCGTGGGGTCTTCGAGAAAATGAGCAGTTCTTC
TRBV29-1,many,TRBD2,TRBJ2-7,CSGTGLAGDYEQYF,TGCAGCGGGACGGGACTAGCGGGAGACTACGAGCAGTACTTC
TRBV28,many,TRBD2,TRBJ2-7,CASSFLGGRAPYEQYF,TGTGCCAGCAGTTTCTTAGGCGGGAGGGCCCCCTACGAGCAGTACTTC
TRBV7-2,many,NA,TRBJ2-7,CASSPGPGGYEQYF,TGTGCCAGCAGTCCCGGTCCCGGGGGATACGAGCAGTACTTC
TRBV11-2,many,TRBD1,TRBJ2-2,CASSLRTGTNTGELFF,TGTGCCAGCAGCTTACGGACAGGGACGAACACCGGGGAGCTGTTTTTT
TRBV28,many,NA,TRBJ2-7,CASSYVFSSGDYEQYF,TGTGCCAGCAGTTACGTTTTCTCCTCAGGGGACTACGAGCAGTACTTC
TRBV27,NA,NA,TRBJ2-5,CASSKTAYQETQYF,TGTGCCAGCAGTAAGACAGCGTACCAAGAGACCCAGTACTTC
TRBV27,NA,TRBD2,TRBJ2-5,CASSLQRGRETQYF,TGTGCCAGCAGTTTACAGCGGGGTAGGGAGACCCAGTACTTC
TRBV6-1,many,TRBD1,TRBJ1-1,CASSEGDRRAEAFF,TGTGCCAGCAGTGAAGGGGACAGGAGGGCTGAAGCTTTCTTT
TRBV7-2,NA,TRBD1,TRBJ2-3,CASSRDSSTDTQYF,TGTGCCAGCAGCCGGGACAGCAGCACAGATACGCAGTATTTT
TRBV7-2,many,TRBD1,TRBJ1-4,CASSWTGGSNEKLFF,TGTGCCAGCAGCTGGACAGGGGGATCAAATGAAAAACTGTTTTTT
TRBV3-1,NA,NA,TRBJ1-2,CASSRLLSQGTNGYTF,TGTGCCAGCAGCCGACTTCTCTCCCAGGGGACAAATGGCTACACCTTC
TRBV27,many,TRBD1,TRBJ2-7,CASSSGTGASYEQYF,TGTGCCAGCAGTTCTGGGACAGGGGCTTCCTACGAGCAGTACTTC
TRBV27,many,TRBD1,TRBJ1-5,CASSFPTGGSDSNQPQHF,TGTGCCAGCAGTTTCCCGACAGGGGGCTCGGATAGCAATCAGCCCCAGCATTTT
TRBV7-9,many,TRBD1,TRBJ2-7,CASSLASSGDRLIEQYF,TGTGCCAGCAGCTTAGCCTCCTCCGGGGACAGGCTGATCGAGCAGTACTTC
TRBV29-1,NA,TRBD1,TRBJ2-5,CSVSRQGNKQTQYF,TGCAGCGTTAGCAGACAGGGTAATAAGCAGACCCAGTACTTC
TRBV7-8,many,TRBD2,TRBJ2-1,CASSSPGLAGTHEQFF,TGTGCCAGCAGCTCCCCGGGACTAGCGGGAACCCATGAGCAGTTCTTC
TRBV25-1,NA,TRBD1,TRBJ2-7,CASSEVQGAGYEQYF,TGTGCCAGCAGTGAAGTTCAGGGGGCAGGGTACGAGCAGTACTTC
TRBV20-1,many,NA,TRBJ2-3,CSVRRGSTDTQYF,TGCAGTGTCAGGAGGGGGAGCACAGATACGCAGTATTTT
TRBV7-8,many,TRBD2,TRBJ2-4,CASTPLAGRKNIQYF,TGTGCCAGCACCCCGCTAGCGGGACGCAAAAACATTCAGTACTTC
TRBV20-1,many,TRBD2,TRBJ2-7,CSAESTLGGSYEQYF,TGCAGTGCTGAATCCACCTTGGGGGGGAGCTACGAGCAGTACTTC
TRBV29-1,many,TRBD1,TRBJ1-3,CSVLDRTSGNTIYF,TGCAGCGTGTTGGACAGGACGTCTGGAAACACCATATATTTT
TRBV29-1,few,NA,TRBJ1-1,CSVEQGSFTEAFF,TGCAGCGTTGAGCAGGGGAGCTTCACTGAAGCTTTCTTT
TRBV12-3/TRBV12-4,NA,NA,TRBJ1-5,CASSTGRYNQPQHF,TGTGCCAGCAGTACCGGGAGGTACAATCAGCCCCAGCATTTT
TRBV28,NA,NA,TRBJ1-2,CASSQGLYGYTF,TGTGCCAGCAGCCAGGGGCTCTATGGCTACACCTTC